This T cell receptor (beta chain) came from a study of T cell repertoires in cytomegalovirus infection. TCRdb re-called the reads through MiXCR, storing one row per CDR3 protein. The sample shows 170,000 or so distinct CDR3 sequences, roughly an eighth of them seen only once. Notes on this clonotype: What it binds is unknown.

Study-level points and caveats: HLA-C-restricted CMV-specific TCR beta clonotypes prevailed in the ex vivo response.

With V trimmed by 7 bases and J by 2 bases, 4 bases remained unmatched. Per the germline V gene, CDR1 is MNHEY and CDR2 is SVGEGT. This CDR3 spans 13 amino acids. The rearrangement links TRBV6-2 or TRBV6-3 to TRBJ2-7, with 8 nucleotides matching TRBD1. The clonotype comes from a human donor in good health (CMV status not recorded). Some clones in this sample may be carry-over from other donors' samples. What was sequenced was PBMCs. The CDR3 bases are TGTGCCAGCACCAGGACAGGGACCTACGAGCAGTACTTC. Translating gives CASTRTGTYEQYF.